The next 3 T cell receptor beta chains were all read from a single sample in a study of T cell responses to AZD1222 COVID-19 vaccine. Repertoires were generated with immunoSEQ multiplex PCR, while TCRdb's copy carries only in-frame clones and drops some. This sample has approximately 130,000 clones, with approximately 91% found just once. The source was peripheral blood, collected 28 days after the second AZD1222 dose. These receptor sequences come from an adult who received the AZD1222 COVID-19 vaccine.

The CDR3 sequence is CASSLAGYSEAFF. Written as DNA, the CDR3 is TGTGCCAGCAGCTTAGCCGGTTATTCTGAAGCTTTCTTT. The chain couples TRBV7-9 to TRBJ1-1; D not resolved. The germline V gene encodes CDR1 SEHNR and CDR2 FQNEAQ (reference sequence). The germline V and J ends were trimmed by 0 bases and 6 bases, with 8 bases remaining between them. CDR3 length: 13 amino acids. The variable domain in full, completed from reference TRBV7-9 and TRBJ1-1, reads DTGVSQNPRHKITKRGQNVTFRCDPISEHNRLYWYRQTLGQGPEFLTYFQNEAQLEKSRLLSDRFSAERPKGSFSTLEIQRTEQGDSAMYLCASSLAGYSEAFFGQGTRLTVV.

The chain is built from TRBV28 and TRBJ2-2, with D perhaps TRBD2 (6 bases). V lost 2 bases, J lost 9 bases, and 10 bases lay in between. Germline V gene lookup returns CDR1 MDHEN and CDR2 SYDVKM. This CDR3 is built from 13 residues. The CDR3 is CASSLRRDRELFF. The CDR3 DNA follows: TGTGCCAGCAGTTTACGGCGGGATAGGGAGCTGTTTTTT. The full variable domain, its missing parts supplied by reference TRBV28 and TRBJ2-2, is DVKVTQSSRYLVKRTGEKVFLECVQDMDHENMFWYRQDPGLGLRLIYFSYDVKMKEKGDIPEGYSVSREKKERFSLILESASTNQTSMYLCASSLRRDRELFFGEGSRLTVL.

CDR3: CAINVDRGYTNYGYTF. The CDR3 DNA reads as TGTGCCATCAATGTCGACAGGGGGTATACTAACTATGGCTACACCTTC. V and J are TRBV10-3 and TRBJ1-2; 9 bases map to TRBD1. Germline trimming cut 7 bases from V and 0 bases from J; bases unmatched to any gene: 9. Germline V gene lookup returns CDR1 ENHRY and CDR2 SYGVKD. The CDR3 loop spans 16 amino acids.